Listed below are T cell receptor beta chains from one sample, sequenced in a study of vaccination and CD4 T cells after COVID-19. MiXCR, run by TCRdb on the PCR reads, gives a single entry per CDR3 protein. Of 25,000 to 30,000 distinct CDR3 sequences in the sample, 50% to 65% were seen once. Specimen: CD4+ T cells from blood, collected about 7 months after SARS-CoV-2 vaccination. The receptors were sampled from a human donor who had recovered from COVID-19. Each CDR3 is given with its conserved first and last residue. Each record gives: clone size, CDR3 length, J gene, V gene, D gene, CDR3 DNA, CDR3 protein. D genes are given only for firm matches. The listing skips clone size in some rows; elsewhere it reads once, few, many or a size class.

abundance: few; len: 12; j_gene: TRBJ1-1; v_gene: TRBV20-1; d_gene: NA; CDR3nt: TGCAGTGCTAGACAGCCCAACACTGAAGCTTTCTTT; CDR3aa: CSARQPNTEAFF
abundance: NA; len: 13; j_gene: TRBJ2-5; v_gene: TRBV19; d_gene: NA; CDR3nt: TGTGCCAGTAGTGGATCAGTAGGGGAGACCCAGTACTTC; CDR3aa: CASSGSVGETQYF
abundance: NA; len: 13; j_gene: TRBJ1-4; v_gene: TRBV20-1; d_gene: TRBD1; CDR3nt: TGCAGTGCTAGAGTGTCGGGACAGGGGAAACTGTTTTTT; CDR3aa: CSARVSGQGKLFF
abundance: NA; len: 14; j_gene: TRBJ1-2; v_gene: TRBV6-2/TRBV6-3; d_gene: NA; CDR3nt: TGTGCCAGCAGTTACTCGGAGACAGGACGAGGCTACACCTTC; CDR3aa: CASSYSETGRGYTF
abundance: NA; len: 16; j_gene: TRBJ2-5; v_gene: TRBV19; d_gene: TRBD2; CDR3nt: TGTGCCAGTAGTGTTGGGCTAGCGGGAGTTGGAGAGACCCAGTACTTC; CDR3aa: CASSVGLAGVGETQYF
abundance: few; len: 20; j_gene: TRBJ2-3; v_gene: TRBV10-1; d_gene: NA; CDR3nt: TGCGCCAGCAGTGCTTTCGGGATCCGGGACCTCAGAGGCCACACAGATACGCAGTATTTT; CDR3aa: CASSAFGIRDLRGHTDTQYF
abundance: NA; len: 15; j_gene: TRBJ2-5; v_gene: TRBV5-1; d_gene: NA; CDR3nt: TGCGCCAGCAGCTTGGTCCTTTCAGGAAAAGAGACCCAGTACTTC; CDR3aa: CASSLVLSGKETQYF
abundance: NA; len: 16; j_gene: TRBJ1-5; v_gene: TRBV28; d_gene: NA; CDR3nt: TGTGCCAGCAGTTTGGTTCCGGGTAGGGGCAATCAGCCCCAGCATTTT; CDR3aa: CASSLVPGRGNQPQHF
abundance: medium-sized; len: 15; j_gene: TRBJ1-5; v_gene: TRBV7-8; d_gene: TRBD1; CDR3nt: TGTGCCAGCAGCCTTAGCGGACAGGTGGGACAGCCCCAGCATTTT; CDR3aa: CASSLSGQVGQPQHF
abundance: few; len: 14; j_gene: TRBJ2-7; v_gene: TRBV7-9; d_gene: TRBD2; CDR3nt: TGTGCCAGCAGCCCGGGACTAGCAGTCGACGAGCAGTACTTC; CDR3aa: CASSPGLAVDEQYF
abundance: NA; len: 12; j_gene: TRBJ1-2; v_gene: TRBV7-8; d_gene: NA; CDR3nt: TGTGCCAGTGAGGCAGGGAACGGTGGCTACACCTTC; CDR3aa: CASEAGNGGYTF
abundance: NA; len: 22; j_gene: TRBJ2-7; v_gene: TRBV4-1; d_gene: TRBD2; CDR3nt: TGCGCCAGCAGCCAAGAAGCGACTCCGGGACTAGCGGGAGGGAAGGGATCGGATGAGCAGTACTTC; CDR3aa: CASSQEATPGLAGGKGSDEQYF
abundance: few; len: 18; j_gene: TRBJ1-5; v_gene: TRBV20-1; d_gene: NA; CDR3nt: TGCAGTGCTAGCTCATCTTCAGGGGTTGGTGGTAGCAATCAGCCCCAGCATTTT; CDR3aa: CSASSSSGVGGSNQPQHF
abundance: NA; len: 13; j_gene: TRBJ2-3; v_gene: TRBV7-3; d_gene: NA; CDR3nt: TGTGCCAGCAGCCAAGGCAGCACAGATACGCAGTATTTT; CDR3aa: CASSQGSTDTQYF
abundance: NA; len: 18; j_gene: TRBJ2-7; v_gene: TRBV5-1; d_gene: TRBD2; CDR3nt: TGCGCCAGCAGCTTGGAGGGACGGCCGGGACTAGCGGGCTACGAGCAGTACTTC; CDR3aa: CASSLEGRPGLAGYEQYF
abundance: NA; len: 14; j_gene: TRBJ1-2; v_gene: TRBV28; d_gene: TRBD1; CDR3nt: TGTGCCAGCAGTTTATCGACAGGGTACTATGGCTACACCTTC; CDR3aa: CASSLSTGYYGYTF
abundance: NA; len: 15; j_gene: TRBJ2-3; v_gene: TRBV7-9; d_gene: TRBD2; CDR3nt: TGTGCCAGCAGCTTAGTTCCGGGAGGGACAGATACGCAGTATTTT; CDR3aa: CASSLVPGGTDTQYF
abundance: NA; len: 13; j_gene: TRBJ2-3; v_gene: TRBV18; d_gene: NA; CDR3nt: TGTGCCAGCTCCCCCAGGGCTCAGGATACGCAGTATTTT; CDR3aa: CASSPRAQDTQYF
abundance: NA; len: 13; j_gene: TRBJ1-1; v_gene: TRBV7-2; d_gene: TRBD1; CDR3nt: TGTGCCAGCAGCCCGACAGGGCGTACTGAAGCTTTCTTT; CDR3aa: CASSPTGRTEAFF
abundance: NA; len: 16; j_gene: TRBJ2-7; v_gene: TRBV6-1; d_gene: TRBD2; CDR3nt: TGTGCCAGCAGGAGTAGCGGGACATACTCCTCCTACGAGCAGTACTTC; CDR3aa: CASRSSGTYSSYEQYF